The 15 T cell receptor beta chains reported below all come from one sample, sequenced in a study of cytomegalovirus exposure and HLA in healthy donors. The PCR made use of 60 Vbeta and 13 Jbeta primers. Assay used: immunoSEQ multiplex PCR; TCRdb lists only in-frame clones, some missing. The table has around 150,000 clones, around 75% seen once. The sequencing input was PBMCs. These receptors came from a male donor in good health and CMV-seronegative.

V gene TRBV5-1 combines with J gene TRBJ2-7; 9 bases are shared with TRBD1. The trim removed 0 bases at V and 2 bases at J, leaving 0 bases unmatched. The V gene's germline CDR1 is SGHRS and CDR2 YFSETQ. The CDR3 extends over 14 amino acids. The CDR3 DNA reads TGCGCCAGCAGCTTGGGGGACAGGGCCTACGAGCAGTACTTC. Translating gives CASSLGDRAYEQYF.

This clone showed up just a few times. The genes are TRBV7-7 and TRBJ2-5, with D possibly TRBD1 on 5 matching bases. This CDR3 is 13 amino acids long. CDR1 is SSHAT, CDR2 FNYEAQ, per germline (reference sequence). Trimming shortened V by 5 bases and J by 3 bases, and 10 bases separated the two germline ends. The CDR3 bases are TGTGCCAGCAGCCTTCTAGGGGAAGAGACCCAGTACTTC. The encoded protein is CASSLLGEETQYF.

The gene calls are TRBV15 and TRBJ1-5; TRBD1 agrees at 10 bases. Per germline, CDR1 LNHNV and CDR2 YYDKDF (reference sequence). J was trimmed by 3 bases and V by 1 base; bases with no gene match: 6. CDR3 length equals 17 residues. The CDR3 region has the DNA TGTGCCACCAGCAGAGTTCAGGACAGGGGGTTCAATCAGCCCCAGCATTTT. Its translation: CATSRVQDRGFNQPQHF.

The gene calls are TRBV19 and TRBJ1-1; a weak D match, TRBD1 (5 bases). V was trimmed by 7 bases and J by 1 base, leaving 19 bases between them. Germline V gene data show CDR1 as LNHDA and CDR2 as SQIVND (reference sequence). This CDR3 comprises 16 residues. The CDR3 spells CASTPESKGPNTEAFF. In DNA, the CDR3 is TGTGCCAGTACCCCAGAATCAAAGGGGCCGAACACTGAAGCTTTCTTT. Full variable domain (remainder filled in from reference TRBV19 and TRBJ1-1): DGGITQSPKYLFRKEGQNVTLSCEQNLNHDAMYWYRQDPGQGLRLIYYSQIVNDFQKGDIAEGYSVSREKKESFPLTVTSAQKNPTAFYLCASTPESKGPNTEAFFGQGTRLTVV.

The rearrangement links TRBV19 to TRBJ2-1; D possibly corresponds to TRBD2 (6 bases). V gave up 0 bases and J gave up 7 bases, with 13 bases separating them. There are 15 residues in the CDR3. Germline assignment: CDR1 LNHDA and CDR2 SQIVND (reference sequence). The CDR3 nucleotides are TGTGCCAGTAGTATAGATCCAGGGAGGTTGAATGAGCAGTTCTTC. Amino acids: CASSIDPGRLNEQFF.

CDR3 bases: TGTGCCAGCAGTCTTTACACTGAAGCTTTCTTT. Its translation is CASSLYTEAFF. The chain recombines TRBV28 with TRBJ1-1, with D hard to call. CDR3 length equals 11 residues. The V gene's germline CDR1 is MDHEN and CDR2 SYDVKM. V was pared by 5 bases and J by 3 bases, with 4 bases between.

The genes are TRBV7-9 and TRBJ2-7; TRBD1 matches at 9 bases. The junction had 7 bases not matched to a gene; V was cut back by 5 bases and J by 2 bases. The CDR3 length is 15 residues. CDR1 SEHNR and CDR2 FQNEAQ come from the germline V gene (reference sequence). The CDR3 protein is CASSNRGLLAYEQYF. CDR3 in DNA: TGTGCCAGCAGCAACAGGGGGCTCCTCGCCTACGAGCAGTACTTC.

The chain uses TRBV25-1 and TRBJ2-7; 8 bases map to TRBD2. Germline-derived CDR1 and CDR2 are MGHDK and SYGVNS. After removal of 5 bases from V and 3 bases from J, the junction contained 3 bases not matched to a gene. The CDR3 consists of 13 residues. The CDR3 nucleotides are TGTGCCAGCAGTCCGGGGGGGAACTACGAGCAGTACTTC. The encoded protein is CASSPGGNYEQYF.

The chain recombines TRBV6-5 with TRBJ2-7; TRBD2 agrees at 11 bases. Germline trimming cut 4 bases from V and 0 bases from J; bases unmatched to any gene: 2. In germline, CDR1 is MNHEY, CDR2 SVGAGI. This CDR3 contains 15 residues. For the CDR3, the DNA is TGTGCCAGCAGTTTTCTAGCGGGAGGCTCCTACGAGCAGTACTTC. Translating gives CASSFLAGGSYEQYF.

V gene TRBV5-5 combines with J gene TRBJ2-7, with 8 positions matching TRBD2. The length of the CDR3 is 13 residues. Germline V gene sequence: CDR1 SGHKS, CDR2 YYEKEE (reference sequence). The V and J ends lost 5 bases and 2 bases, in that order; junction bases with no gene match: 3. CDR3 DNA: TGTGCCAGCAGTAGGACTAGCACCTACGAGCAGTACTTC. Amino acids: CASSRTSTYEQYF.

This clone occurred a few times. The V call is TRBV6-6, the J call TRBJ2-7; D may be TRBD1 (7 bases). From germline, CDR1 is MNHNY and CDR2 SVGAGI (reference sequence). Deletions cut 6 bases from V and 0 bases from J, with 12 bases between. The CDR3 loop spans 14 amino acids. The CDR3 here is CASRAGQFSYEQYF. DNA of the CDR3: TGTGCCAGCAGGGCGGGACAGTTCTCCTACGAGCAGTACTTC.

This sequence joins TRBV27 and TRBJ1-5; possible D gene TRBD1, 5 bases. There are 17 residues in the CDR3. Trimming removed 6 bases from V and 2 bases from J, with 20 bases in between. Germline loops: CDR1 MNHEY, CDR2 SMNVEV (reference sequence). The CDR3 DNA is TGTGCCAGCAGCCCCGGCAGGGCAGGTCGGGGCAATCAGCCCCAGCATTTT. This sequence encodes CASSPGRAGRGNQPQHF.

This chain links TRBV28 with TRBJ2-2; 10 bases agree with TRBD1. Trimming cost V 6 bases and J 7 bases; bases outside gene matches: 5. The CDR3 spans 14 residues. Germline V gives CDR1 MDHEN, CDR2 SYDVKM. CDR3 DNA sequence: TGTGCCAGCAGAGACAGGGGGCGTAGCGGGGAGCTGTTTTTT. Residues: CASRDRGRSGELFF. Supplemented by reference TRBV28 and TRBJ2-2, the full variable domain reads DVKVTQSSRYLVKRTGEKVFLECVQDMDHENMFWYRQDPGLGLRLIYFSYDVKMKEKGDIPEGYSVSREKKERFSLILESASTNQTSMYLCASRDRGRSGELFFGEGSRLTVL.

The chain has TRBV29-1 and TRBJ2-5; TRBD2 agrees at 11 bases. This CDR3 contains 14 residues. Germline V CDR1 and CDR2: SQVTM, ANQGSEA. The ends lost 4 bases at V and 2 bases at J; junction bases unmatched: 3. In DNA, the CDR3 is TGCAGCGTTGTAGCGGGGGGGGGTCAAGAGACCCAGTACTTC. Translated, it gives CSVVAGGGQETQYF. Combining the CDR3 with reference TRBV29-1 and TRBJ2-5 gives the whole variable domain SAVISQKPSRDICQRGTSLTIQCQVDSQVTMMFWYRQQPGQSLTLIATANQGSEATYESGFVIDKFPISRPNLTFSTLTVSNMSPEDSSIYLCSVVAGGGQETQYFGPGTRLLVL.

V gene TRBV18 combines with J gene TRBJ1-1; TRBD1 agrees at 7 bases. With V trimmed by 3 bases and J by 6 bases, 10 bases remained unmatched. The germline gives CDR1 KGHSH, CDR2 LQKENI. The CDR3 contains 15 residues. The CDR3 here is CASSPSRQGVSEAFF. In nucleotides, the CDR3 is TGTGCCAGCTCACCCAGCCGACAGGGAGTTTCTGAAGCTTTCTTT.